This TCR beta chain stems from a study of T-cell reconstitution after alpha-beta-depleted transplantation in children. Study conclusions and caveats: Diversity and T-cell counts at one year after transplant derived mostly from new T cells.

Turning to this clonotype: The antigen remains unidentified.

Between the trimmed V and J ends, which lost 0 bases and 9 bases, there was a span of 12 bases. This CDR3 contains 14 residues. The germline V gene has CDR1 SGHAT and CDR2 FQNNGV. TCRbeta library preparation incorporated unique molecular identifiers. TCRdb called the PCR reads again in MiXCR, with one record for every CDR3 protein. There are about 540,000 distinct CDR3 sequences in the sample; roughly a quarter occur only once, and approximately 39% lies in the top ten. The material was PBMCs, obtained before TCRalphabeta/CD19-depleted stem cell transplant. The receptor comes from a boy in the first two years of life with Wiskott-Aldrich syndrome, due to receive a stem cell transplant. The chain recombines TRBV11-2 with TRBJ2-1; maybe TRBD2 (5 bases). The CDR3 is CASSLERVWGEQFF. The CDR3 DNA is TGTGCCAGCAGCTTAGAGAGGGTTTGGGGTGAGCAGTTCTTC.